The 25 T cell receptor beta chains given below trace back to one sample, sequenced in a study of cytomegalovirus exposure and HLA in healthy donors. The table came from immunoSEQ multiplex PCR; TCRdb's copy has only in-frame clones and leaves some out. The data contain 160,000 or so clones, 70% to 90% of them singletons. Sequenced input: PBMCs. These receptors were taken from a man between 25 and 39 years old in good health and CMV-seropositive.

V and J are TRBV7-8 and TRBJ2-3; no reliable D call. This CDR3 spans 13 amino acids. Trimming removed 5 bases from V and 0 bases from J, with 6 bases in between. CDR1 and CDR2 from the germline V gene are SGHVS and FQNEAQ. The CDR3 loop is CASSQYSTDTQYF. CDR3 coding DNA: TGTGCCAGCAGCCAGTATAGCACAGATACGCAGTATTTT. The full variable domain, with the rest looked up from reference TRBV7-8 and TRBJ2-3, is GAGVSQSPRYKVAKRGQDVALRCDPISGHVSLFWYQQALGQGPEFLTYFQNEAQLDKSGLPSDRFFAERPEGSVSTLKIQRTQQEDSAVYLCASSQYSTDTQYFGPGTRLTVL.

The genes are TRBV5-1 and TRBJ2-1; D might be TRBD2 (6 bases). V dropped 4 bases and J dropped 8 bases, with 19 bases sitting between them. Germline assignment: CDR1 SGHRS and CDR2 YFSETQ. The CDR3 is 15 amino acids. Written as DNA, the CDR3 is TGCGCCAGCAGCCCTAAGGCGGGGCGAAACGATGAGCAGTTCTTC. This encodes CASSPKAGRNDEQFF.

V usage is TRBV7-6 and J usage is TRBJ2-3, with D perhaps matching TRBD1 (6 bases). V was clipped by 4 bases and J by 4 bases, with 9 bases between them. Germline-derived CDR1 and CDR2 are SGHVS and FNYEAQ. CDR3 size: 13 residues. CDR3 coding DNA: TGTGCCAGCAGCTCAGGGGATCCAGATACGCAGTATTTT. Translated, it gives CASSSGDPDTQYF. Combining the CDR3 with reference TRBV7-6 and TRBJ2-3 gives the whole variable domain GAGVSQSPRYKVTKRGQDVALRCDPISGHVSLYWYRQALGQGPEFLTYFNYEAQQDKSGLPNDRFSAERPEGSISTLTIQRTEQRDSAMYRCASSSGDPDTQYFGPGTRLTVL.

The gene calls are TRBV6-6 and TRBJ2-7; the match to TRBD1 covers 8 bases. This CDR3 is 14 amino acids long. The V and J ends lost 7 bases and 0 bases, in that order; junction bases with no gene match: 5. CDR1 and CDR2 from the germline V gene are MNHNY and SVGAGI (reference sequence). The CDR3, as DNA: TGTGCCAGCATCTCGACAGGGGTCTCCTACGAGCAGTACTTC. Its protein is CASISTGVSYEQYF.

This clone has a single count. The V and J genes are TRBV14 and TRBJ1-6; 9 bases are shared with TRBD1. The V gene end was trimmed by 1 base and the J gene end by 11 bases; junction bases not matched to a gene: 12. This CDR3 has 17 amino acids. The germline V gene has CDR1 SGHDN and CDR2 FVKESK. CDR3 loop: CASSQGTGTGLGAPLHF. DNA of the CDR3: TGTGCCAGCAGCCAAGGTACCGGGACAGGGCTCGGAGCACCCCTCCACTTT.

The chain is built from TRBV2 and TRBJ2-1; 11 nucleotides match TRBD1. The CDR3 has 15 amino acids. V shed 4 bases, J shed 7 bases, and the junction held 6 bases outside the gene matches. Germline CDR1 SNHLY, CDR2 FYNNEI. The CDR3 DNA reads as TGTGCCAGCAGTGGAGGACAGGGGGCGTATAATGAGCAGTTCTTC. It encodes CASSGGQGAYNEQFF. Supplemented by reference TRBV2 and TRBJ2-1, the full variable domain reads EPEVTQTPSHQVTQMGQEVILRCVPISNHLYFYWYRQILGQKVEFLVSFYNNEISEKSEIFDDQFSVERPDGSNFTLKIRSTKLEDSAMYFCASSGGQGAYNEQFFGPGTRLTVL.

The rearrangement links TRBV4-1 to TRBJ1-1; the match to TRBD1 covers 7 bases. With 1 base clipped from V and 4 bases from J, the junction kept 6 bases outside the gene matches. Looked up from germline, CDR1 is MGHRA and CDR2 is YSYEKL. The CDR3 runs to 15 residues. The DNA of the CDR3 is TGCGCCAGCAGCCAAGCAAGGACAGGCGGCACTGAAGCTTTCTTT. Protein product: CASSQARTGGTEAFF.

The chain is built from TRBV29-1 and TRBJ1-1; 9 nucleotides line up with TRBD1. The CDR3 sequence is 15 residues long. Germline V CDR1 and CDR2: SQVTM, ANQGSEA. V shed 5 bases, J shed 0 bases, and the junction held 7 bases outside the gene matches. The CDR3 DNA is TGCAGCGTTCGGGACAGGGAGACCATGAACACTGAAGCTTTCTTT. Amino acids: CSVRDRETMNTEAFF.

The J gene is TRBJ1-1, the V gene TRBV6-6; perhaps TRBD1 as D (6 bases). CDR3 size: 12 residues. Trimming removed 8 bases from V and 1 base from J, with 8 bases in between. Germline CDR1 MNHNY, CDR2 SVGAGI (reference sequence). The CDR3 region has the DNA TGTGCCAGCGGACAGAGGAACACTGAAGCTTTCTTT. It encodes CASGQRNTEAFF.

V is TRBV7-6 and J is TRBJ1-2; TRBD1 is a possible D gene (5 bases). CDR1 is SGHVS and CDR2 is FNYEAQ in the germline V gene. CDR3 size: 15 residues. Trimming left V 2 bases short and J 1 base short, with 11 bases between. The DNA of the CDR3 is TGTGCCAGCAGCTTATCCGGGGGACTTAACTATGGCTACACCTTC. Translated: CASSLSGGLNYGYTF. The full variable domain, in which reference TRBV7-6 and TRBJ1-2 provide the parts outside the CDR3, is GAGVSQSPRYKVTKRGQDVALRCDPISGHVSLYWYRQALGQGPEFLTYFNYEAQQDKSGLPNDRFSAERPEGSISTLTIQRTEQRDSAMYRCASSLSGGLNYGYTFGSGTRLTVV.

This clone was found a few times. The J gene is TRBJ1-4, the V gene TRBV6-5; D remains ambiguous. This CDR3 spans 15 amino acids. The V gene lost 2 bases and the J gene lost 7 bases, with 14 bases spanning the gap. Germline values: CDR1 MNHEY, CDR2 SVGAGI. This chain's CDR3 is CASSYQTGNAEKLFF. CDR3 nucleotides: TGTGCCAGCAGTTACCAAACCGGGAATGCTGAAAAACTGTTTTTT.

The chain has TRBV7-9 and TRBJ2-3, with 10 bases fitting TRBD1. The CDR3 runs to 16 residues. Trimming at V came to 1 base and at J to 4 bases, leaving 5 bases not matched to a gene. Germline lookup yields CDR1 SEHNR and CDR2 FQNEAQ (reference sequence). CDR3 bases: TGTGCCAGCAGCTTAGTCGGACAGGGGGTCGCAGATACGCAGTATTTT. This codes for CASSLVGQGVADTQYF.

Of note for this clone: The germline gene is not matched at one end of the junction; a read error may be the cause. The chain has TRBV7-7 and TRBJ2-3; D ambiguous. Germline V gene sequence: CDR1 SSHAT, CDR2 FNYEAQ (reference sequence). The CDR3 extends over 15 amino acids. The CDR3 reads CASSLDLRHTDTQYF. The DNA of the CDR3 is TGTGCTAGCAGCTTAGATCTCAGGCACACAGATACGCAGTATTTT.

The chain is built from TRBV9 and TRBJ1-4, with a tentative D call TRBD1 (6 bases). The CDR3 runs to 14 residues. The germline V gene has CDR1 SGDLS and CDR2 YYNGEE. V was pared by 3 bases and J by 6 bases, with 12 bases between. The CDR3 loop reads CASSGGQRDEKLFF. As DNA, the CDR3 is TGTGCCAGCAGCGGCGGACAGAGAGATGAAAAACTGTTTTTT.

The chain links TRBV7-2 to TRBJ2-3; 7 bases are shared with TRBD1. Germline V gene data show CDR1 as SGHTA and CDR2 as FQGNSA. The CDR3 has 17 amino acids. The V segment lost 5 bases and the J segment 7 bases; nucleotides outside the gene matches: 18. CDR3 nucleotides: TGTGCCAGCAGCGCGAACCCCGGGACAGTTTTTTCGAATACGCAGTATTTT. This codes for CASSANPGTVFSNTQYF.

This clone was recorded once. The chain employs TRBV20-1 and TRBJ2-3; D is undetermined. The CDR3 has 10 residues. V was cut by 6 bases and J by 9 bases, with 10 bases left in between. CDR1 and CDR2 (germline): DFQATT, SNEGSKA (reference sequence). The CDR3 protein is CSARSQTQYF. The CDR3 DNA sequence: TGCAGTGCCCGGTCCCAAACGCAGTATTTT.

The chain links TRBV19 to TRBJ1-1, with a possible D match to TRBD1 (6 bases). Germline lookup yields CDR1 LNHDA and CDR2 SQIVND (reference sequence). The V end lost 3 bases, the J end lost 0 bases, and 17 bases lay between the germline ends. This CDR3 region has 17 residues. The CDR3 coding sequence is TGTGCCAGTAGTATGCTGACGACAGGATTTATGAACACTGAAGCTTTCTTT. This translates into CASSMLTTGFMNTEAFF.

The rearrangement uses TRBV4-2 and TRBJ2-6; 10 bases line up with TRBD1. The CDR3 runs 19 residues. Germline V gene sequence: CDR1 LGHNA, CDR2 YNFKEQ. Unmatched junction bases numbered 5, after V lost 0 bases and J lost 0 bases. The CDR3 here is CASSQDPGQGYSGANVLTF. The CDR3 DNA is TGTGCCAGCAGCCAAGATCCGGGACAGGGGTACTCTGGGGCCAACGTCCTGACTTTC.

CDR3 in amino acids: CASSYLQGTNEKLFF. CDR3 sequence (DNA): TGCGCCAGCAGCTACCTACAGGGAACTAATGAAAAACTGTTTTTT. The chain couples TRBV5-1 to TRBJ1-4, with D tentatively TRBD1 (6 bases). There are 15 residues in the CDR3. Germline-derived CDR1 and CDR2 are SGHRS and YFSETQ. V dropped 3 bases and J dropped 1 base, with 10 bases sitting between them.

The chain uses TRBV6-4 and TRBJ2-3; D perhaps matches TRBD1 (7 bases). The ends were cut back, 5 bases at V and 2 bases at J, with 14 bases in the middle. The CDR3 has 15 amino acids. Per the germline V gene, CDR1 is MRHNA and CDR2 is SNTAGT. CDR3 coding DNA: TGTGCCAGCAGTCTCAGGGGGGAGGCCACAGATACGCAGTATTTT. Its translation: CASSLRGEATDTQYF.

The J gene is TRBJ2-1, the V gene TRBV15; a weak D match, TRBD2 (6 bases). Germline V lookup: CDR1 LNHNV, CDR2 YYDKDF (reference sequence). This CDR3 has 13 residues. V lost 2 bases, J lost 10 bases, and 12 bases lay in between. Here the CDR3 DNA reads TGTGCCACCAGCAGATTGACTAGTTTCGAGCAGTTCTTC. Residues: CATSRLTSFEQFF.

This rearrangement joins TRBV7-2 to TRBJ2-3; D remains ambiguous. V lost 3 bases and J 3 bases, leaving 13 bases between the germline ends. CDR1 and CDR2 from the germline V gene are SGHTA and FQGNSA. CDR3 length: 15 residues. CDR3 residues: CASSFFSGLTDTQYF. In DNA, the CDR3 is TGTGCCAGCAGCTTCTTTTCCGGGTTGACAGATACGCAGTATTTT.

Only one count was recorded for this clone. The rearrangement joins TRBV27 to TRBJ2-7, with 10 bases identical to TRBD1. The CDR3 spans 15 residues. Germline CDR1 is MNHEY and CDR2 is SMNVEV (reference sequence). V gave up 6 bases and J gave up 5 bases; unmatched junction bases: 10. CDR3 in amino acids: CASRQPGQGMNEQYF. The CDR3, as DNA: TGTGCCAGCAGGCAACCGGGACAGGGGATGAACGAGCAGTACTTC.

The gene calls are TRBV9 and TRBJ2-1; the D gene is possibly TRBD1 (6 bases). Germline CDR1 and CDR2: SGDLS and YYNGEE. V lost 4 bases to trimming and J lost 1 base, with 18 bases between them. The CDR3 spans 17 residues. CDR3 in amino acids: CASSPTRTAKSYNEQFF. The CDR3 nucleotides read TGTGCCAGCAGCCCAACCCGGACAGCCAAATCCTACAATGAGCAGTTCTTC.

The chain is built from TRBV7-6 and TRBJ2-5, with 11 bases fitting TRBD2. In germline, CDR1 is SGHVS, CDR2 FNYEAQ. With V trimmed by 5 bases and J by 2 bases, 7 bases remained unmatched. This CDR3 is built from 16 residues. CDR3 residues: CASSQLGLAEQETQYF. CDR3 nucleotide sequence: TGTGCCAGCAGCCAACTGGGACTAGCGGAACAAGAGACCCAGTACTTC.